These T cell receptor beta chains were read from a single sample in a study of blood T cell repertoires in COVID-19. Produced via immunoSEQ multiplex PCR; TCRdb's table is partial and in-frame only. The sample has fewer than 250,000 clones, roughly 90% seen once. The source material was PBMCs or T cells enriched from blood (not recorded which). The receptors originated from a woman aged 18-35 years who had recovered from COVID-19. CDR3s include the opening cysteine and the closing phenylalanine or tryptophan. A D gene is named only where the DNA matches it firmly. Clone size is shown for a subset of rows, as once, few, many or a class of expanded clone.

j_call,d_call,clone_size,v_call,cdr3_aa,cdr3_nt
TRBJ1-1,-,-,TRBV2,CASSETGNTEAFF,TGTGCCAGCAGTGAAACGGGGAACACTGAAGCTTTCTTT
TRBJ1-2,-,-,TRBV28,CASSVSGDSYGYTF,TGTGCCAGCAGTGTCTCGGGCGACAGCTATGGCTACACCTTC
TRBJ1-2,-,-,TRBV4-1,CASSQASQGYGYTF,TGCGCCAGCAGCCAAGCATCTCAGGGGTATGGCTACACCTTC
TRBJ2-7,TRBD1,-,TRBV27,CASSFQGAQSYEQYF,TGTGCCAGCAGTTTTCAGGGGGCGCAATCCTACGAGCAGTACTTC
TRBJ1-2,-,-,TRBV6-1,CAVQANYGYTF,TGTGCGGTTCAAGCCAACTATGGCTACACCTTC
TRBJ2-2,-,-,TRBV28,CASSSQGFGELFF,TGTGCCAGCAGTTCACAGGGCTTCGGGGAGCTGTTTTTT
TRBJ2-6,-,-,TRBV23-1,CASSPGGSGANVLTF,TGCGCCAGCAGTCCCGGGGGATCTGGGGCCAACGTCCTGACTTTC
TRBJ2-2,-,-,TRBV5-1,CASSHRRGDVGTGELFF,TGCGCCAGCAGCCACCGGAGAGGCGATGTTGGCACCGGGGAGCTGTTTTTT
TRBJ1-5,-,-,TRBV27,CASSLKGHYSNQPQHF,TGTGCCAGCAGTTTGAAGGGACATTACTCAAATCAGCCCCAGCATTTT
TRBJ1-2,TRBD1,-,TRBV7-2,CASSLNRQGPGGYTF,TGTGCCAGCAGCCTCAATAGACAGGGTCCCGGTGGCTACACCTTC
TRBJ1-6,TRBD1,-,TRBV5-1,CASSLPGTGGHNSPLHF,TGCGCCAGCAGCCTCCCCGGGACAGGGGGCCATAATTCACCCCTCCACTTT
TRBJ2-3,TRBD2,-,TRBV7-3,CASSLTGGGPDTQYF,TGTGCCAGCAGCTTAACGGGCGGGGGGCCAGATACGCAGTATTTT
TRBJ2-3,-,-,TRBV9,CASSPRAVTDTQYF,TGTGCCAGCAGCCCCAGGGCGGTCACAGATACGCAGTATTTT
TRBJ2-7,TRBD1,few,TRBV10-3,CAISALGTGGYEQYF,TGTGCCATCAGTGCCTTAGGGACAGGGGGCTACGAGCAGTACTTC
TRBJ1-6,-,once,TRBV18,CASAGGGSYNSPLHF,TGTGCCAGCGCTGGGGGCGGCTCCTATAATTCACCCCTCCACTTT